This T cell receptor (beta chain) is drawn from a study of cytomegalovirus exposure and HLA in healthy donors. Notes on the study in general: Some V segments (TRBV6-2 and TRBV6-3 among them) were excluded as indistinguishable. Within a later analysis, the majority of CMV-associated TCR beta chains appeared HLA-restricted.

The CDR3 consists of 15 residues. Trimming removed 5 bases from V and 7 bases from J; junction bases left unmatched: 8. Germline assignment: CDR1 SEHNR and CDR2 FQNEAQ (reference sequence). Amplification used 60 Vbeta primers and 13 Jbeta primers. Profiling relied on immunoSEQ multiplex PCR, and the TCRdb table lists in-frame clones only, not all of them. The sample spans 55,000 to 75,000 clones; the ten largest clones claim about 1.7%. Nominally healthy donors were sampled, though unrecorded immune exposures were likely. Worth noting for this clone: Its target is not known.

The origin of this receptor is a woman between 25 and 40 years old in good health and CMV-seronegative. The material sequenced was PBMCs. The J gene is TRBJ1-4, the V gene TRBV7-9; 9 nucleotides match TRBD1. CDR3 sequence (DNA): TGTGCCAGCAGCCCCACAGGGGGCTGGGGTGAAAAACTGTTTTTT. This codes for CASSPTGGWGEKLFF. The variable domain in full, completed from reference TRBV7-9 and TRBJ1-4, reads DTGVSQNPRHKITKRGQNVTFRCDPISEHNRLYWYRQTLGQGPEFLTYFQNEAQLEKSRLLSDRFSAERPKGSFSTLEIQRTEQGDSAMYLCASSPTGGWGEKLFFGSGTQLSVL.